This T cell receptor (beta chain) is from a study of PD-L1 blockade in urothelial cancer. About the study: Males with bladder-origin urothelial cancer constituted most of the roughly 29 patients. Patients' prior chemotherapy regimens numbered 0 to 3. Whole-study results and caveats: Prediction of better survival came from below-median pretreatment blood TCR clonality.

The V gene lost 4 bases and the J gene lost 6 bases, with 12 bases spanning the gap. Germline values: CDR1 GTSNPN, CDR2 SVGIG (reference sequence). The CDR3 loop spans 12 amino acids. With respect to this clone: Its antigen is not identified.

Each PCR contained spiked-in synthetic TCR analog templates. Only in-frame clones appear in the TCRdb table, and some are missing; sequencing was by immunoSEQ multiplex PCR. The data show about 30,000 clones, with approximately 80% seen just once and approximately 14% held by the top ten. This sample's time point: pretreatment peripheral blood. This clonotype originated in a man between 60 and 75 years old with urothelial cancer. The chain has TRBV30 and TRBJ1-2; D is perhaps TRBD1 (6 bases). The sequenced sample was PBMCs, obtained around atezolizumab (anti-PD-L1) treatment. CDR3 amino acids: CAWNRQADGYTF. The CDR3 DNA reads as TGTGCCTGGAACCGACAGGCCGATGGCTACACCTTC. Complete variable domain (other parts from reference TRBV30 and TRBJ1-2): SQTIHQWPATLVQPVGSPLSLECTVEGTSNPNLYWYRQAAGRGLQLLFYSVGIGQISSEVPQNLSASRPQDRQFILSSKKLLLSDSGFYLCAWNRQADGYTFGSGTRLTVV.